This passage covers 15 T cell receptor beta chains from one sample sequenced in a study of shared clonotypes between healthy human individuals. Data came from immunoSEQ multiplex PCR; TCRdb stores just in-frame clones and leaves some out. The table records 450,000 to 500,000 clones, around 80% of them present only once. The sequenced sample consisted of PBMCs. These receptors came from a woman aged 40 to 50 in good health. Some clones in this sample may be carry-over from other donors' samples.

As concerns this clone: Given a far larger clone just one base away, this is likely a sequencing read error. The conserved final phenylalanine or tryptophan is absent from the CDR3, which likely points to a read error. The rearrangement uses TRBV5-6 and TRBJ1-1; 9 positions agree with TRBD1. The V segment lost 2 bases and the J segment 5 bases; nucleotides outside the gene matches: 7. CDR1 SGHDT and CDR2 YYEEEE come from the germline V gene. The CDR3 extends over 15 amino acids. CDR3 nucleotide sequence: TGTGCCAGCAGCTTATTACAGGGGGCTGGGACTGAAGCTTTCCTT. Translated, it gives CASSLLQGAGTEAFL.

The rearrangement uses TRBV2 and TRBJ2-7; 7 bases line up with TRBD1. Germline-derived CDR1 and CDR2 are SNHLY and FYNNEI. This CDR3 is built from 16 residues. Unmatched junction bases numbered 13, after V lost 6 bases and J lost 2 bases. The chain's CDR3 is CASRPREGAGAYEQYF. The CDR3 DNA sequence: TGTGCCAGCAGACCGCGTGAGGGGGCTGGGGCCTACGAGCAGTACTTC.

The CDR3 nucleotides read TGTGCCAGTAGTCCGGGCGCCGGGAGCAGCTCCTACAATGAGCAGTTCTTC. It translates to CASSPGAGSSSYNEQFF. This rearrangement joins TRBV19 to TRBJ2-1; TRBD2 is a possible D gene (6 bases). Trimming removed 5 bases at V and 0 bases at J, with 17 bases between. The germline V gene encodes CDR1 LNHDA and CDR2 SQIVND (reference sequence). The CDR3 runs 17 residues.

The chain uses TRBV9 and TRBJ2-7; D is undetermined. Trimming took 0 bases from V and 0 from J, leaving 7 bases between them. The CDR3 has 14 amino acids. Germline lookup yields CDR1 SGDLS and CDR2 YYNGEE. The CDR3 reads CASSVDWISYEQYF. In DNA form, the CDR3 reads TGTGCCAGCAGCGTAGATTGGATCTCCTACGAGCAGTACTTC.

The sample holds a few counts of this clone. The identical CDR3 is also encoded by other nucleotide sequences in the sample. The genes are TRBV18 and TRBJ2-7; 11 bases are shared with TRBD2. This CDR3 contains 14 residues. The germline gives CDR1 KGHSH, CDR2 LQKENI. V dropped 5 bases and J dropped 4; count of bases not matched to a gene: 4. CDR3 bases: TGTGCCAGCTCATCCGGGACTAGCGGTTACGAGCAGTACTTC. The encoded protein is CASSSGTSGYEQYF.

The V gene is TRBV7-3, the J gene TRBJ2-3; D not certain. Between the trimmed V and J ends, which lost 5 bases and 8 bases, there was a span of 14 bases. Germline V gene data show CDR1 as SGHTA and CDR2 as FQGTGA. The CDR3 length is 13 residues. The CDR3, as DNA: TGTGCCAGCAGCCCCCTCGGGCCAGGTACGCAGTATTTT. This translates into CASSPLGPGTQYF.

This rearrangement joins TRBV27 to TRBJ2-2; tentative D call: TRBD2 (5 bases). V shed 3 bases and J shed 1 base, with 21 bases lying between them. Germline V lookup: CDR1 MNHEY, CDR2 SMNVEV (reference sequence). The CDR3 runs to 19 residues. Here the CDR3 DNA reads TGTGCCAGCAGTTTGACCTCGGGATCCGTATCATTGAACACCGGGGAGCTGTTTTTT. It is translated as CASSLTSGSVSLNTGELFF.

This clone was observed a few times. As DNA, the CDR3 is TGTGCCAGCAGCTTAAAAACAGGACAAAGGAACACTGAAGCTTTCTTT. Translation gives CASSLKTGQRNTEAFF. The rearrangement joins TRBV5-4 to TRBJ1-1; perhaps TRBD1 as D (5 bases). This CDR3 has 16 amino acids. Germline CDR1 SGHNT, CDR2 YYREEE (reference sequence). V lost 2 bases, J lost 1 base, and 15 bases lay in between.

The rearrangement uses TRBV11-2 and TRBJ2-7, with D perhaps assigned TRBD1 or TRBD2 (5 bases each). Trimming took off 5 bases at V and 2 bases at J, with 28 bases between the two ends. Germline CDR1 SGHAT, CDR2 FQNNGV. This CDR3 has 19 residues. CDR3 coding DNA: TGTGCCAGCAGCACCGCGGCAGGGCTCTTCCGAGCGGATGCCTACGAGCAGTACTTC. As protein: CASSTAAGLFRADAYEQYF.

The V call is TRBV6-5, the J call TRBJ2-7; D unresolved. The CDR3 totals 14 residues. V was pared by 7 bases and J by 0 bases, with 13 bases between. Per the germline V gene, CDR1 is MNHEY and CDR2 is SVGAGI. The CDR3 nucleotides are TGTGCCAGCACGAGAGGCCCTAGCTCCTACGAGCAGTACTTC. This gives the protein CASTRGPSSYEQYF.

The table lists this clone with a count of one. This chain links TRBV7-8 with TRBJ1-2; no clear D. The germline V gene has CDR1 SGHVS and CDR2 FQNEAQ. The CDR3 extends over 13 amino acids. V lost 1 base and J lost 4, with 7 bases in between. This chain's CDR3 is CASSLGGPYGYTF. As DNA, the CDR3 is TGTGCCAGCAGCTTAGGCGGCCCCTATGGCTACACCTTC.

The V gene is TRBV28, the J gene TRBJ2-5; TRBD1 matches at 9 bases. There are 19 residues in the CDR3. The ends lost 3 bases at V and 3 bases at J; junction bases unmatched: 17. CDR1 is MDHEN and CDR2 is SYDVKM in the germline V gene. CDR3 protein: CASSFWDRDAERGKETQYF. In DNA form, the CDR3 reads TGTGCCAGCAGTTTCTGGGACAGGGACGCGGAAAGGGGGAAAGAGACCCAGTACTTC.

The chain links TRBV6-6 to TRBJ1-2; D is ambiguous. Germline CDR1 and CDR2: MNHNY and SVGAGI (reference sequence). The CDR3 consists of 15 residues. Trimming removed 0 bases from V and 2 bases from J, with 10 bases in between. The CDR3 nucleotides read TGTGCCAGCAGTTACTCCCCGGGCAGAAACTATGGCTACACCTTC. This sequence encodes CASSYSPGRNYGYTF.

This clone was seen a single time. This chain uses TRBV7-9 with TRBJ2-5; 9 nucleotides line up with TRBD1. The CDR3 length is 14 residues. Germline V gene lookup returns CDR1 SEHNR and CDR2 FQNEAQ (reference sequence). V was pared by 3 bases and J by 4 bases, with 3 bases of the junction left unmatched. The CDR3 bases are TGTGCCAGCAGCTTCGGGACAGGGATAGAGACCCAGTACTTC. Amino acid sequence: CASSFGTGIETQYF.

Comment on this clone: At one boundary the junction diverges from the germline segment, which might be a read error. CDR3: CASGLWGEPYEQYF. DNA for the CDR3: TGTGCCAGCGGTTTATGGGGGGAACCTTACGAGCAGTACTTC. The chain is built from TRBV27 and TRBJ2-7; a weak D match, TRBD2 (6 bases). Germline lookup yields CDR1 MNHEY and CDR2 SMNVEV (reference sequence). The CDR3 totals 14 residues.